Listed below are T cell receptor beta chains from one sample, sequenced in a study of CD8 T cells in ankylosing spondylitis. TCRdb fed the 5' RACE reads into MiXCR, producing one record per CDR3 protein. This sample yields 220,000 or so distinct CDR3 sequences, of which about 16% are seen a single time; about 44% belongs to the top ten. The sequencing input was blood, either unsorted or a sorted T cell fraction (not recorded which). These TCRs come from a male donor with ankylosing spondylitis. CDR3s include the opening cysteine and the closing phenylalanine or tryptophan. Fields, in order: D gene, J gene, clone size, V gene, CDR3 protein, CDR3 DNA. A D gene is named only where the DNA matches it firmly. The size entry is marked missing in some rows and otherwise reads once, few, many or a size class.

>.|TRBJ2-7|few|TRBV7-9
CASSLGTVGEQYF
TGTGCCAGCAGCTTAGGGACAGTGGGGGAGCAGTACTTC
>.|TRBJ2-1|many|TRBV29-1
CSVHTEGAYNEQFF
TGCAGCGTCCATACGGAGGGGGCCTACAATGAGCAGTTCTTC
>.|TRBJ1-1|few|TRBV12-3/TRBV12-4
CASSTLVPRRGRQAFF
TGTGCCAGCAGTACCTTAGTTCCAAGGCGGGGACGCCAAGCTTTCTTT
>.|TRBJ1-6|.|TRBV28
CASSSIMSYNSPLHF
TGTGCCAGCAGTTCGATTATGTCCTATAATTCACCCCTCCACTTT
>.|TRBJ2-1|.|TRBV12-3/TRBV12-4
CASSLTGGWDNEQFF
TGTGCCAGCAGTTTAACTGGAGGGTGGGACAATGAGCAGTTCTTC
>.|TRBJ2-1|few|TRBV16
CASSQLVAANEQFF
TGTGCCAGCAGCCAATTGGTAGCTGCTAATGAGCAGTTCTTC
>.|TRBJ2-7|.|TRBV5-1
CASSLEAGSHEQYF
TGCGCCAGCAGCTTGGAGGCGGGGTCTCACGAGCAGTACTTC
>TRBD2|TRBJ2-1|.|TRBV14
CASTLAGGPGEQFF
TGTGCCAGCACACTAGCGGGGGGGCCCGGTGAGCAGTTCTTC
>.|TRBJ2-7|few|TRBV10-3
CAISESPDYLKWDEQYF
TGTGCCATCAGTGAGTCGCCAGACTACCTGAAGTGGGACGAGCAGTACTTC
>.|TRBJ2-1|many|TRBV29-1
CSVEDLDPTSLVRVSTYNEQFF
TGCAGCGTTGAAGATTTAGACCCGACTAGTTTGGTGCGGGTCTCAACCTACAATGAGCAGTTCTTC
>TRBD1|TRBJ1-4|.|TRBV2
CASRMGQGWEKLFF
TGTGCCAGCAGGATGGGACAGGGTTGGGAAAAACTGTTTTTT
>TRBD1|TRBJ2-5|many|TRBV7-9
CASSYLTTGEETQYF
TGTGCCAGCAGCTATTTAACGACAGGGGAAGAGACCCAGTACTTC
>.|TRBJ2-2|few|TRBV3-1
CASSQDYSAQGPGELFF
TGTGCCAGCAGCCAAGATTACTCGGCCCAAGGGCCCGGGGAGCTGTTTTTT
>.|TRBJ2-3|.|TRBV7-9
CASSSPMNADTQYF
TGTGCCAGCAGCTCACCAATGAACGCAGATACGCAGTATTTT
>TRBD1|TRBJ2-2|.|TRBV24-1
CATSDLGTDTGELFF
TGTGCCACCAGTGATTTGGGGACAGACACCGGGGAGCTGTTTTTT
>TRBD2|TRBJ2-1|.|TRBV6-2/TRBV6-3
CASSYAGGNEQFF
TGTGCCAGCAGTTACGCGGGAGGGAATGAGCAGTTCTTC
>.|TRBJ2-1|few|TRBV14
CASSPTREAGWFF
TGTGCCAGCAGTCCAACCAGGGAAGCAGGGTGGTTCTTC
>.|TRBJ2-2|.|TRBV6-2/TRBV6-3
CASSYHGATGELFF
TGTGCCAGCAGTTACCACGGCGCCACCGGGGAGCTGTTTTTT
>TRBD2|TRBJ2-7|.|TRBV11-2
CASSLIWDASGVKSYEQYF
TGTGCCAGCAGCTTGATCTGGGATGCTAGCGGGGTAAAGAGCTACGAGCAGTACTTC
>.|TRBJ2-2|few|TRBV19
CASSNDLPVGELFF
TGTGCCAGTAGTAACGACCTCCCTGTCGGGGAGCTGTTTTTT
>.|TRBJ2-7|.|TRBV19
CASNSSPGRPPYEQYF
TGTGCCAGTAACTCCAGCCCCGGACGCCCGCCCTACGAGCAGTACTTC
>TRBD2|TRBJ2-2|once|TRBV12-3/TRBV12-4
CASNPGLAIGELFF
TGTGCCAGCAATCCGGGACTAGCAATCGGGGAGCTGTTTTTT
>.|TRBJ2-1|many|TRBV29-1
CSVEAGGEQFF
TGCAGCGTTGAAGCTGGAGGTGAGCAGTTCTTC
>TRBD2|TRBJ2-7|.|TRBV12-3/TRBV12-4
CASSSPGEREPYEQYF
TGTGCCAGCAGTTCGCCCGGGGAGCGGGAGCCCTACGAGCAGTACTTC
>TRBD1|TRBJ2-7|few|TRBV29-1
CSVTGGFYEQYF
TGCAGCGTGACAGGGGGCTTCTACGAGCAGTACTTC
>.|TRBJ1-1|.|TRBV6-5
CASSYSVQNTEAFF
TGTGCCAGCAGTTACTCTGTCCAGAACACTGAAGCTTTCTTT
>.|TRBJ2-7|few|TRBV5-1
CASSLYDEQYF
TGCGCCAGCAGCTTGTATGACGAGCAGTACTTC